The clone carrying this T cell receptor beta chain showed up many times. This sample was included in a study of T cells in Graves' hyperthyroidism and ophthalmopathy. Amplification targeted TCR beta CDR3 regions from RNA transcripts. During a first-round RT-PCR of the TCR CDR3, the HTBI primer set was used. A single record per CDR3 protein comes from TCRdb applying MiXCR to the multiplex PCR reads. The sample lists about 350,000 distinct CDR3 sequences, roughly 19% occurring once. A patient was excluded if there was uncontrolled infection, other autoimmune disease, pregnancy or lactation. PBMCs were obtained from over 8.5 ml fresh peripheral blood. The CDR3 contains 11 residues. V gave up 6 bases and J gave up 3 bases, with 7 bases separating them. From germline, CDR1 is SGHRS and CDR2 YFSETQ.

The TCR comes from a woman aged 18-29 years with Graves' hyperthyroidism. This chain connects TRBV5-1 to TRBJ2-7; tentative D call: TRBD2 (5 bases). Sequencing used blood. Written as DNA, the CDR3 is TGCGCCAGCAAACGGGACTACGAGCAGTACTTC. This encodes CASKRDYEQYF.